A single sample gave rise to the 28 T cell receptor beta chains below, sequenced in a study of blood T cells in healthy people across ages. Alongside a J-beta primer mix, a sample-barcoded 5' primer served in a second PCR lasting roughly 7 to 11 cycles. TCRdb re-called the 5' RACE reads with MiXCR, one entry per CDR3 protein. The profile covers 850,000 to 1,000,000 distinct CDR3 sequences, with around 46% appearing a single time and under 15% taken by the ten largest. Sequencing was carried out using blood. These receptors were obtained from a young man in good health.

This clonotype was seen a handful of times. V is TRBV7-8 and J is TRBJ1-6; D uncertain. Germline V CDR1 and CDR2: SGHVS, FQNEAQ. The CDR3 length is 15 residues. V was pared by 2 bases and J by 7 bases, with 12 bases between. The CDR3 protein is CASSLRRGMNSPLHF. In DNA form, the CDR3 reads TGTGCCAGCAGCTTAAGGCGGGGAATGAATTCACCCCTCCACTTT.

V is TRBV7-9 and J is TRBJ2-5, with D perhaps being TRBD1 or TRBD2 (6 bases each). The CDR3 is 14 amino acids. CDR1 is SEHNR, CDR2 FQNEAQ, per germline (reference sequence). Trimming cost V 5 bases and J 2 bases, with 12 bases left between them. CDR3 loop: CASSTRGLQETQYF. In nucleotides, the CDR3 is TGTGCCAGCAGCACCCGGGGGCTACAAGAGACCCAGTACTTC. Together with reference TRBV7-9 and TRBJ2-5, the CDR3 gives the full variable domain: DTGVSQNPRHKITKRGQNVTFRCDPISEHNRLYWYRQTLGQGPEFLTYFQNEAQLEKSRLLSDRFSAERPKGSFSTLEIQRTEQGDSAMYLCASSTRGLQETQYFGPGTRLLVL.

The count of this clonotype is one. The J gene is TRBJ2-7, the V gene TRBV5-1, with D maybe TRBD2 (6 bases). Germline V gene lookup returns CDR1 SGHRS and CDR2 YFSETQ. This CDR3 has 16 residues. V was shortened by 4 bases and J by 0 bases, with 17 bases between the two germline ends. CDR3 sequence reads: CASSPSPGTLSYEQYF. In nucleotides, the CDR3 is TGCGCCAGCAGCCCCTCTCCCGGGACTCTCTCCTACGAGCAGTACTTC. Complete variable domain (other parts from reference TRBV5-1 and TRBJ2-7): KAGVTQTPRYLIKTRGQQVTLSCSPISGHRSVSWYQQTPGQGLQFLFEYFSETQRNKGNFPGRFSGRQFSNSRSEMNVSTLELGDSALYLCASSPSPGTLSYEQYFGPGTRLTVT.

This clonotype came up many times. This chain connects TRBV7-8 to TRBJ2-6; D is possibly TRBD1 (6 bases). The CDR3 is 17 amino acids. Germline CDR1 reads SGHVS; CDR2 reads FQNEAQ. The germline V and J ends were trimmed by 7 bases and 2 bases, with 18 bases remaining between them. The DNA of the CDR3 is TGTGCCAGCATCCTACAACAGGGTCGGACTGGGGCCAACGTCCTGACTTTC. Protein: CASILQQGRTGANVLTF.

This chain connects TRBV10-3 to TRBJ2-4, with D possibly being TRBD2 (6 bases). Germline-derived CDR1 and CDR2 are ENHRY and SYGVKD. CDR3 length: 12 amino acids. Between the trimmed V and J ends, which lost 6 bases and 13 bases, there was a span of 16 bases. The CDR3: CAIRRRENEQYF. The CDR3 region has the DNA TGTGCCATCAGGAGGAGGGAGAATGAGCAGTACTTC.

V and J are TRBV5-6 and TRBJ2-7; the match to TRBD1 covers 7 bases. V gave up 3 bases and J gave up 5 bases; unmatched junction bases: 8. This CDR3 is 14 amino acids long. The germline CDR1 and CDR2 sequences are SGHDT and YYEEEE. The CDR3 sequence: CASSYRQGRNEQYF. Written as DNA, the CDR3 is TGTGCCAGCAGCTACCGACAGGGTAGAAACGAGCAGTACTTC.

The chain links TRBV15 to TRBJ2-7; D may match TRBD1 or TRBD2 (5 bases each). In germline, CDR1 is LNHNV, CDR2 YYDKDF (reference sequence). The V end was cut by 0 bases, the J end by 2 bases, with 11 bases between. The CDR3 runs to 15 residues. DNA for the CDR3: TGTGCCACCAGCAGAGATCCGGGACCCACCTACGAGCAGTACTTC. It encodes CATSRDPGPTYEQYF.

This clonotype was seen only a few times. This chain connects TRBV3-1 to TRBJ2-7; D remains ambiguous. The germline V gene has CDR1 LGHDT and CDR2 YNNKEL (reference sequence). The length of the CDR3 is 13 residues. Trimming took off 0 bases at V and 4 bases at J, with 7 bases between the two ends. In DNA, the CDR3 is TGTGCCAGCAGCCAAGATGGCCATTACGAGCAGTACTTC. Translated: CASSQDGHYEQYF.

This clonotype was observed a handful of times. The CDR3 DNA reads TGTGCCAGCAGTCCCCAGGAAAGCCCTAGCACAGATACGCAGTATTTT. Encoded protein: CASSPQESPSTDTQYF. The chain joins TRBV6-2 or TRBV6-3 to TRBJ2-3; no firm D call. The length of the CDR3 is 16 residues. Germline CDR1 and CDR2: MNHEY and SVGEGT. With 5 bases removed from V and 0 bases from J, the gap between germline ends came to 15 bases.

The rearrangement joins TRBV6-5 to TRBJ1-6; D remains ambiguous. CDR1 is MNHEY and CDR2 is SVGAGI in the germline V gene. Trimming cost V 2 bases and J 7 bases, with 9 bases left between them. The length of the CDR3 is 14 residues. The CDR3 DNA reads TGTGCCAGCAGTTACCTAGCGGTAAATTCACCCCTCCACTTT. The encoded protein is CASSYLAVNSPLHF.

This clonotype was recorded a few times. The chain links TRBV12-3 or TRBV12-4 to TRBJ2-7, with TRBD2 matching over 9 bases. The CDR3 runs to 15 residues. V was pared by 1 base and J by 3 bases, with 4 bases of the junction left unmatched. The CDR3 here is CASSLGGGGFYEQYF. In nucleotides, the CDR3 is TGTGCCAGCAGTTTAGGCGGGGGGGGCTTCTACGAGCAGTACTTC.

This clonotype was counted many times. The rearrangement joins TRBV3-1 to TRBJ2-1; D unclear. CDR3 length: 19 residues. Germline V gives CDR1 LGHDT, CDR2 YNNKEL (reference sequence). V lost 0 bases to trimming and J lost 5 bases, with 23 bases between them. The CDR3 loop is CASSQDISWSLAGNNEQFF. CDR3 sequence (DNA): TGTGCCAGCAGCCAAGATATCAGTTGGTCTTTGGCAGGTAACAATGAGCAGTTCTTC.

In its sample, this clonotype was seen a few times. The genes are TRBV3-1 and TRBJ2-1, with TRBD2 matching over 12 bases. CDR3 size: 18 residues. The V and J ends lost 1 base and 4 bases, in that order; junction bases with no gene match: 8. Germline V gene lookup returns CDR1 LGHDT and CDR2 YNNKEL (reference sequence). In DNA form, the CDR3 reads TGTGCCAGCAGCCAAGGACTTTCGGGGACTAGCGGGTACAATGAGCAGTTCTTC. Protein sequence: CASSQGLSGTSGYNEQFF.

The chain recombines TRBV19 with TRBJ2-5; a weak D match, TRBD2 (6 bases). The J call is doubtful: the DNA matches TRBJ2-7 better. The CDR3 runs to 14 residues. The germline V gene encodes CDR1 LNHDA and CDR2 SQIVND (reference sequence). This chain's CDR3 is CASSILGGVREQYF. The CDR3 coding sequence is TGTGCCAGTAGTATACTGGGCGGGGTACGCGAGCAGTACTTC.

The chain couples TRBV6-2 or TRBV6-3 to TRBJ2-2; D perhaps matches TRBD1 (5 bases). The CDR3 runs to 17 residues. V dropped 7 bases and J dropped 0 bases, with 18 bases sitting between them. The germline V gene has CDR1 MNHEY and CDR2 SVGEGT. CDR3 DNA sequence: TGTGCCAGCACCCGAGGTCAGGGTCTGTCGAACACCGGGGAGCTGTTTTTT. Translating gives CASTRGQGLSNTGELFF.

V gene TRBV24-1 combines with J gene TRBJ2-4, with 7 positions matching TRBD1. TRBJ2-7 matches the DNA end more closely, so the J call is doubtful. This CDR3 has 16 amino acids. CDR1 and CDR2 (germline): KGHDR, SFDVKD. The CDR3 region has the DNA TGTGCCACCAGTGATTCTAGGACAGGTCTATCCTACGAGCAGTACTTC. It codes for CATSDSRTGLSYEQYF.

As for this clonotype: A read error may account for a junction end that differs from germline. V usage is TRBV9 and J usage is TRBJ2-7; D tentatively reads TRBD1 or TRBD2 (5 bases each). Germline V CDR1 and CDR2: SGDLS, YYNGEE. The CDR3 loop spans 16 amino acids. The CDR3 bases are TGTGCCAGCAGTGTAGGTGAGGGGCGAGCCTTCTACGAGCAGTACTTC. Its protein product is CASSVGEGRAFYEQYF.

This chain joins TRBV2 and TRBJ2-3, with D possibly matching TRBD2 (5 bases). CDR3 size: 14 residues. The germline V gene encodes CDR1 SNHLY and CDR2 FYNNEI. The ends were cut back, 8 bases at V and 0 bases at J, with 12 bases in the middle. Written as DNA, the CDR3 is TGTGCCAGCGGCCGGGATCCTAGCACAGATACGCAGTATTTT. It encodes CASGRDPSTDTQYF.

Concerning this clonotype: A much larger clone differs from this one at a single base, so this may be a read error. The V and J genes are TRBV7-2 and TRBJ2-7, with 10 bases matching TRBD2. Germline loops: CDR1 SGHTA, CDR2 FQGNSA. The CDR3 consists of 14 residues. CDR3 DNA sequence: TGTGCCAACAGCTTTAGCGGGGGGTCCTACGAGCAGTACTTC. It translates to CANSFSGGSYEQYF.

Remarks on this clonotype: A read error may be the cause here, since a much bigger clone is one base away. CDR3 DNA sequence: TGCAGTGCTAGTGGGACTAGCGGGGGTTATGAGCAGTACTTC. It translates to CSASGTSGGYEQYF. The V gene is TRBV20-1, the J gene TRBJ2-7; TRBD2 matches at 14 bases. Trimming took 3 bases from V and 7 from J; bases not matched to a gene: 5. Per germline, CDR1 DFQATT and CDR2 SNEGSKA (reference sequence). This CDR3 has 14 amino acids.

The gene calls are TRBV3-1 and TRBJ2-2; D remains ambiguous. V gave up 8 bases and J gave up 4 bases, with 17 bases separating them. This CDR3 is built from 15 residues. CDR1 and CDR2 (germline): LGHDT, YNNKEL (reference sequence). The CDR3 reads CASHNDHLGTGELFF. The DNA for the CDR3 is TGTGCCAGCCATAACGACCATCTGGGCACCGGGGAGCTGTTTTTT.

Points on this clonotype: This may be a read error, as it is one base from a much larger clone. The V call is TRBV4-2, the J call TRBJ2-1; 8 bases are a match to TRBD2. The V and J ends lost 0 bases and 1 base, in that order; junction bases with no gene match: 11. The CDR3 runs to 19 residues. CDR1 and CDR2 (germline): LGHNA, YNFKEQ. The DNA for the CDR3 is TGTGCCAGCAGCCAAGAAGGAGCGGGGGAGGACCTTTCCTACAATGAGCAGTTCTTC. Its translation is CASSQEGAGEDLSYNEQFF.

This rearrangement joins TRBV29-1 to TRBJ2-7; the D is unclear. The last part of the DNA fits TRBJ2-4 better; the J call may be wrong. The germline gives CDR1 SQVTM, CDR2 ANQGSEA. The CDR3 length is 13 residues. CDR3 sequence: CSVERGRKNIQYF. The CDR3 region has the DNA TGCAGCGTTGAACGAGGCCGAAAAAACATTCAGTACTTC.

The rearrangement uses TRBV4-2 and TRBJ1-4, with a possible D match to TRBD1 (5 bases). Trimming shortened V by 4 bases and J by 6 bases, and 15 bases separated the two germline ends. CDR3 length equals 15 residues. Looked up from germline, CDR1 is LGHNA and CDR2 is YNFKEQ. The CDR3 is CASSPWDSMDEKLFF. The CDR3 region has the DNA TGTGCCAGCAGCCCCTGGGACTCGATGGATGAAAAACTGTTTTTT.

There are a few counts of this clonotype. The CDR3 is CASSPEAEMNTEAFF. The CDR3 DNA reads as TGCGCCAGCAGCCCGGAGGCGGAGATGAACACTGAAGCTTTCTTT. The chain employs TRBV5-1 and TRBJ1-1; D not resolved. Trimming pared 4 bases from V and 0 bases from J, leaving 13 bases between. The CDR3 totals 15 residues. Germline V gene lookup returns CDR1 SGHRS and CDR2 YFSETQ.

This clonotype was seen only once. The chain is built from TRBV10-2 and TRBJ2-7, with TRBD1 identical over 7 bases. This CDR3 comprises 14 residues. CDR1 and CDR2 (germline): WSHSY, SAAADI. Germline trimming cut 6 bases from V and 0 bases from J; bases unmatched to any gene: 5. CDR3 nucleotides: TGCGCCAGCAGCACGACAGGGTACTCCTACGAGCAGTACTTC. Residues: CASSTTGYSYEQYF.

V and J are TRBV6-2 or TRBV6-3 and TRBJ2-1; D might be TRBD2 (5 bases). The CDR3 is 11 amino acids. Germline V gene sequence: CDR1 MNHEY, CDR2 SVGEGT. V was cut by 6 bases and J by 9 bases, with 9 bases left in between. CDR3 residues: CASRMEAEQFF. In DNA, the CDR3 is TGTGCCAGCAGGATGGAGGCTGAGCAGTTCTTC.

The table lists this clonotype with a few counts. This rearrangement joins TRBV5-1 to TRBJ2-3; 11 positions match TRBD2. The CDR3 sequence is 15 residues long. The V gene's germline CDR1 is SGHRS and CDR2 YFSETQ. Germline trimming cut 4 bases from V and 2 bases from J; bases unmatched to any gene: 3. The CDR3 DNA reads as TGCGCCAGCAGCCGGGGACTAGCGGACACAGATACGCAGTATTTT. Translation: CASSRGLADTDTQYF.